This record concerns one T cell receptor (beta chain) sequence. As yet, its antigen is unknown. The data are from a study of radiotherapy plus CTLA-4 blockade in lung cancer. Sequencing was performed with immunoSEQ multiplex PCR; in TCRdb, only in-frame clones are kept and a portion is missing. The table includes around 70,000 clones, around 86% detected once. Trimming removed 3 bases from V and 5 bases from J, with 16 bases in between. Germline-derived CDR1 and CDR2 are WSHSY and SAAADI. The CDR3 has 16 residues. General study findings and limits: After treatment with radiotherapy plus ipilimumab, TCR clones that came from the tumor expanded in blood. Increased serum interferon-beta after radiation also reportedly predicted response strongly.

With ipilimumab providing CTLA-4 blockade, focal radiation was administered to patients who had chemo-refractory metastatic non-small-cell lung cancer. This chain uses TRBV10-2 with TRBJ2-2; D is tentatively TRBD1 or TRBD2 (7 bases each). This clonotype originated in a human donor with non-small cell lung cancer that progressed on radiotherapy plus ipilimumab. The source material was peripheral blood, sampled from a patient treated with radiotherapy plus ipilimumab. The CDR3 DNA reads TGCGCCAGCAGTGACCCTTACAGGGGAGGGACCGGGGAGCTGTTTTTT. Its protein is CASSDPYRGGTGELFF.